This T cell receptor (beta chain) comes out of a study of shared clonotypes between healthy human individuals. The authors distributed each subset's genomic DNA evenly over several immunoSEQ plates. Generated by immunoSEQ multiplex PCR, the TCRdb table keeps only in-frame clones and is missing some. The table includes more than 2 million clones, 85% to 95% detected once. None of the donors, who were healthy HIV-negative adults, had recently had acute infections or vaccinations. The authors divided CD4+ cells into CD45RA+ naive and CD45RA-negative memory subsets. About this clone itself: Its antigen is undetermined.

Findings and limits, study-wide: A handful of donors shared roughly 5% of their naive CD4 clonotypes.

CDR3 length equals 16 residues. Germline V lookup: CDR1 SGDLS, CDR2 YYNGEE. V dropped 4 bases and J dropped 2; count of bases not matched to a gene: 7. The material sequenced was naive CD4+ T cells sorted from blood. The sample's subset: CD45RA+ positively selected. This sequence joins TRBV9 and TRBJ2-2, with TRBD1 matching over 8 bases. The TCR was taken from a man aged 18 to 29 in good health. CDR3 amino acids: CASSQRDRINTGELFF. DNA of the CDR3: TGTGCCAGCAGCCAACGGGACAGGATTAACACCGGGGAGCTGTTTTTT. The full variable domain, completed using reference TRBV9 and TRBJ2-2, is DSGVTQTPKHLITATGQRVTLRCSPRSGDLSVYWYQQSLDQGLQFLIQYYNGEERAKGNILERFSAQQFPDLHSELNLSSLELGDSALYFCASSQRDRINTGELFFGEGSRLTVL.